This entry concerns a single TCR beta chain. This clone has more than one count but fewer than ten. The antigen this receptor binds is unknown. No clone much larger than this one lies a single base away; base qualities are absent. There are 16 amino acids in the CDR3, from cysteine to phenylalanine inclusive. Only the CDR3 part of the read is kept: 48 bases, read in frame from the first base. Per the germline V gene (reference sequence), MNHEY is the CDR1 and SMNVEV is the CDR2. Relative to germline, V is missing 6 bases and J is missing 1 base, with 10 bases of the junction outside any gene match. The cohort was made up of 500 to 800 healthy bone marrow donors. At the time of sampling, every cohort member was nominally healthy, though immune exposures that went unrecorded were likely present. The donor was CMV seronegative and was included in the group of a few hundred seronegative cohort members. A peripheral blood sample was collected from each donor, and TCR beta sequencing was performed on peripheral blood mononuclear cells. The Qiagen DNeasy Blood Extraction Kit was used to extract genomic DNA from the blood cell samples.

The method was the immunoSEQ multiplex PCR assay. For the multiplex PCR, a mixture combining 60 forward primers for TCR Vbeta segments and 13 reverse primers for TCR Jbeta segments was used. Amplification of the CDR3 region of rearranged TCR beta genes was performed with a multiplex PCR assay on genomic DNA. On the Illumina HiSeq System, the amplified TCR beta libraries were sequenced as 87-base-pair reads. Regarding the original processing steps: A later analysis tallied roughly 76 million unique TCR beta chains across the approximately 670 repertoires, and about 10 million of those chains were shared by two or more donors. A nearest-neighbor algorithm error-corrected the raw reads and collapsed the reads into unique sequences, merging closely related sequences to remove PCR and sequencing errors. V, D and J gene segments were assigned by aligning CDR3 sequences to IMGT reference sequences. For a sequence to be retained, at least a six-nucleotide match to both a V gene segment and a J gene segment was required. Rearrangements were classified as productive when the CDR3 lacked stop codons and remained in frame with V and J, and all other rearrangements were classified as non-productive. Following IMGT convention, CDR3 was defined as the stretch from the second conserved V-encoded cysteine up to the conserved J-encoded phenylalanine. The earlier analysis of about 640 of the donors excluded any sequence lacking an unambiguous match to a single V gene segment. In an earlier analysis of approximately 610 of the donors, V segments were called functional above 56.7% productive rearrangements and were called segregating when the between-donor standard deviation exceeded 5%. A statistical classification framework was developed to diagnose cytomegalovirus status using the catalog of TCR beta chain sequences. In a later analysis, V and J genes were assigned by comparing TCR nucleotide sequences against IMGT/GENE-DB human TR gene sequences. A later analysis assigned CDR3 sequences and most-parsimonious VDJ recombination scenarios with the TCRdist pipeline. In a later analysis, each TCR beta chain was defined by its CDR3 amino acid sequence together with its V-gene family, and reads without a unique V-gene family were excluded. As a way to deal with suspected cross-contamination and a sequencing artifact, a later analysis dropped nearly 600 nucleotide sequences that were highly shared and had low generation probability. In a later analysis, a clonal expansion index was calculated for each public chain from normalized within-repertoire ranks of inferred template counts. In a later analysis, generation probabilities were computed using a VDJ recombination model fitted to out-of-frame rearrangements, and the results were checked against IGoR. In a later analysis, TCR-TCR, TCR-HLA and TCR-CMV co-occurrence was scored with hypergeometric tests, and a repertoire-size bias correction was applied to TCR pairs. A later analysis estimated false discovery rates by permuting HLA or CMV assignments 20 times. A later analysis grouped co-occurring TCRs with DBSCAN, adding TCRdist sequence similarity when clustering within HLA-allele-positive subsets. Repertoires with fewer than 30,000 or more than 120,000 public chains, plus five repertoires with anomalous nucleotide sharing, were excluded from co-occurrence clustering. Drawn from immuneACCESS, this table holds only the in-frame rearrangements with V and J called that TCRdb kept. Clones are partly lost; checked studies trace under half to an unresolved V gene and leave the rest unexplained. The D gene and trimming were derived from the DNA, and the V and J assignments and clone size from that table. This sample gives 95,000 to 150,000 clones in total; approximately 65% of them show up just once. 1.5% of the sample comes from the top ten.

This entry belongs to a study of cytomegalovirus exposure and HLA in healthy donors (dated by TCRdb to 2016 to 2017). Regarding the study in general: According to an earlier analysis of several hundred of the donors, some 170 million T cells yielded 117 million unique TCR beta sequences and 276 Gb of sequence data. Besides the first cohort of approximately 670 subjects, a separate validation cohort made up of some 110 different subjects was used. Because of strong linkage in the cohort, roughly five DR-DQ haplotypes were treated as single units for association and clustering. In the later analysis, no new phenotypic data were used to find candidate immune exposures; instead, reliance was placed on TCR beta sequences and their occurrence across donors. To study patterns of TCR occurrence, a later analysis re-analyzed previously published TCR beta repertoires from more than 550 donors and added high-resolution HLA genotyping. All discovery cohort repertoires had been generated on a single sequencing platform. An earlier analysis of 450 to 750 of the donors used high-throughput TCR beta sequencing to judge whether each TCR beta V gene segment behaved as functional or pseudogenic. A later genetic analysis took genome-wide SNP genotypes for about 55% of the 666 donors and used that subset as a discovery cohort. The aim of the study was to test whether cataloging public T cell receptors could identify signatures of past pathogen exposure. An early release that covered 640 HLA-typed donors contained about 290 gigabases of sequencing data and some 87 million unique TCR sequences. Among the roughly 400 genotyped donors, around 79% belonged to the genetic ancestry cluster associated with self-reported Caucasian donors. Class I and class II HLA loci were covered by the typing at four-digit resolution. High-throughput TCR immunosequencing, statistical association of individual TCRs with disease status, and machine learning were combined to predict cytomegalovirus infection status. Among roughly 400 genotyped donors of the cohort, an average of around 250,000 unique TCR beta nucleotide sequences was sequenced per donor, of which about 19% were non-productive. The number of donors typed differed by locus, with 629-630 for A, B, C, DRB1 and DQB1, more than 500 for DQA1, 600 to 610 for DPA1, and approximately 470 for DPB1. The study profiled the T cell repertoires of under 700 subjects by immunosequencing and related them to cytomegalovirus serostatus. Donor age, sex, ethnicity and CMV serostatus were compiled together with the repertoire data.

Points the paper makes about the study in general: In the study, 150 to 200 TCR beta chains were listed as associated with cytomegalovirus. The presence/absence analyses assumed that sequencing depth was roughly uniform across donors, and that assumption may not be true. A later analysis found that most CMV-associated TCR beta chains appeared HLA-restricted, with HLA associations seemingly driven largely by CMV exposure. Because HLA typing was unavailable for some donors at each locus, only the typed subset was used in association tests. An association between a missense DCLRE1C variant and V-gene and J-gene trimming of TCR beta chains was found in a later genetic analysis and replicated in an independent cohort. The classifier was reported to diagnose cytomegalovirus status with high specificity and sensitivity in both the original cohort and the validation cohort. Broadly in line with IMGT annotations, most TCR beta V segments showed up in productive rearrangements about 87% or about 30% of the time in an earlier analysis of around 550 of the donors. Some IMGT-functional V segments, including TRBV6-2 and TRBV6-3, could not be distinguished by the 87-base-pair reads and were therefore excluded. It was suggested by the authors that the approach could potentially be generalized to other disease states and immunological phenotypes. In a later genetic analysis, fewer N-insertions in productive TCRs were reported among donors in an Asian-associated ancestry cluster than the roughly 700-donor mean. Specific HLA alleles were associated with 15,000 to 20,000 TCR beta sequences at a false discovery rate of 0.05 in a later analysis. In vitro tests confirmed that a few of the cytomegalovirus-associated TCR beta chains recognize cytomegalovirus antigens. Most TCR sequences were seen in very few donors, while some public TCRs were found in many individuals. A cluster of highly shared sequence variants was judged likely to represent a technical artifact of the sequencing pipeline. For the cohort, immune exposure information was limited to CMV serostatus. Some 16 rarely observed V segments, including chromosome 9 orphons, were excluded from the earlier analysis of about 610 of the donors because counts were too low. Linkage disequilibrium might explain the correlated functional status among segregating V segments, but an unknown experimental factor could not be excluded. In a later analysis, HLA-associated TCR beta chains showed more clonal expansion and lower generation probabilities than non-associated chains that were equally common. A further reported finding was that TCR beta sequences accurately predicted the HLA-A and HLA-B alleles for most subjects in the first cohort. Strong co-occurrence of HLA alleles, especially DR and DQ, made assigning TCR associations to individual alleles difficult. In a later analysis, the rate of TCR association differed among HLA loci, with DRB1 alleles having the most associated TCRs and HLA-C alleles having the fewest. In a later analysis, several top co-occurrence clusters were reported to appear linked to parvovirus B19, influenza, CMV and Epstein-Barr virus. This cohort had only TCR beta chains sequenced, and the lack of alpha or paired-chain data limited which features could be detected.

Recombination linked TRBV27 to TRBJ2-7, and TRBD2 matches 9 of the central bases. Input material: PBMCs. This sequence was found in a man aged 18 to 30 in good health and CMV-seronegative. The CDR3 region reads CASSQSQREVSYEQYF. In nucleotide form, the sequence is TGTGCCAGCAGCCAAAGCCAGCGGGAGGTATCCTACGAGCAGTACTTC.